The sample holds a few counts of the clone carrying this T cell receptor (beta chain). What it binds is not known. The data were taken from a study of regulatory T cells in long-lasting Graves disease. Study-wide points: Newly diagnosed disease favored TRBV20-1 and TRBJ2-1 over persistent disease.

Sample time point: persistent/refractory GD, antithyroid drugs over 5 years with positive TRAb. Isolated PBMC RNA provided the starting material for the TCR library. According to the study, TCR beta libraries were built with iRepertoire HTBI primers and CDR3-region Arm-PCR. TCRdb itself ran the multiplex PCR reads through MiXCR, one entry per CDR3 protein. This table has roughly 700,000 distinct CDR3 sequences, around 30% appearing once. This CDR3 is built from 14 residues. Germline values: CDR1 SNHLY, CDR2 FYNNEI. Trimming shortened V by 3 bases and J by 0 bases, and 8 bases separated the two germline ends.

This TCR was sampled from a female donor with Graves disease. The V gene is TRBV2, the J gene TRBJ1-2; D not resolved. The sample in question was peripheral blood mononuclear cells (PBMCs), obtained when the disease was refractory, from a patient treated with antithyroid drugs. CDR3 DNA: TGTGCCAGCAGTGAGTGGACTTCTAACTATGGCTACACCTTC. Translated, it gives CASSEWTSNYGYTF.